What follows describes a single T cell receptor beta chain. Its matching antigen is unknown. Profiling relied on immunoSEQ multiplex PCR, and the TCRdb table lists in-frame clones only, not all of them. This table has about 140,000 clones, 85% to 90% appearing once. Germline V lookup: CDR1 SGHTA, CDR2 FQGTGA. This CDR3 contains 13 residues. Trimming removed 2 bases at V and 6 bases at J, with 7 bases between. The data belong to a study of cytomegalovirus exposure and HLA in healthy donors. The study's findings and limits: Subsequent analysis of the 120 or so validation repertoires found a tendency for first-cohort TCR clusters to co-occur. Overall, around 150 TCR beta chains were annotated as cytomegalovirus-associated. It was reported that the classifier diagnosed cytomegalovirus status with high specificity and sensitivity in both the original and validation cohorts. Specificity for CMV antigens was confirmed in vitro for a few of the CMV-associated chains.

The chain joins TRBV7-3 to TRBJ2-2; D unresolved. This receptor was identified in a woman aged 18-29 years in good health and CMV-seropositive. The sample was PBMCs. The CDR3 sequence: CASSLLGPGELFF. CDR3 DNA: TGTGCCAGCAGCTTATTGGGCCCCGGGGAGCTGTTTTTT.